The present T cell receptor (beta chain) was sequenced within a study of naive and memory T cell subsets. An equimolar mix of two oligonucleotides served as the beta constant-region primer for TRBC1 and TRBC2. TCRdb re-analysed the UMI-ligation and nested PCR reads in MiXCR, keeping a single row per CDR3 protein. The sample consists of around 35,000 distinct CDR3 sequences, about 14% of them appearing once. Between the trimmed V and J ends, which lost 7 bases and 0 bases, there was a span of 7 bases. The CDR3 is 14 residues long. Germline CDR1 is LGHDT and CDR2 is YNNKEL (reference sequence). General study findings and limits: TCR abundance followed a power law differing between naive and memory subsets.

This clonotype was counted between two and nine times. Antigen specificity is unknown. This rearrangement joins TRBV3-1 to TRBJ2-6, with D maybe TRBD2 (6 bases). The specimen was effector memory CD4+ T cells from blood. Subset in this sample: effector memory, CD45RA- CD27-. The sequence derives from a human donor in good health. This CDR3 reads CASIGSSGANVLTF. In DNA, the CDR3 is TGTGCCAGCATCGGGAGCTCTGGGGCCAACGTCCTGACTTTC.